This T cell receptor (beta chain) derives from a study of T cells in Graves' hyperthyroidism and ophthalmopathy. General study results and limits: Ophthalmopathy got predicted by the model a median roughly 6.4 months before its onset. In the blood, most expanded thyroid clonotypes above 0.001 appeared as well.

Diagnosis relied on clinical symptoms, serum thyroxine and TRAb, thyroid ultrasound and orbital computed tomography. The source of the PBMCs was 8 to 10 ml of fresh peripheral blood. From RNA transcripts, TCR beta CDR3 regions were amplified. In the first-round RT-PCR of the TCR CDR3, the HTBI primer set was used. TCRdb reprocessed the multiplex PCR reads via MiXCR and lists one record per CDR3 protein. The table includes roughly 400,000 distinct CDR3 sequences, about an eighth detected once. The V end was cut by 6 bases, the J end by 4 bases, with 16 bases between. Looked up from germline, CDR1 is ENHRY and CDR2 is SYGVKD. There are 15 residues in the CDR3. In its sample, this clonotype was seen a few times. Antigen unknown.

The sequenced material came from blood. This rearrangement joins TRBV10-3 to TRBJ2-1, with D perhaps TRBD1 (6 bases). The clonotype was recovered from a man in his forties or fifties with Graves' ophthalmopathy. The CDR3 is CAIRESGRGYNEQFF. The CDR3 DNA reads TGTGCCATCAGGGAAAGCGGAAGGGGGTACAATGAGCAGTTCTTC.